These 16 T cell receptor beta chains share one sample of origin, sequenced in a study of Ad26.COV2.S vaccination and SARS-CoV-2 variants. The method was immunoSEQ multiplex PCR; TCRdb's version includes in-frame clones alone and lacks a portion of them. The sample has about 350,000 clones, about 91% seen once. This material consisted of peripheral blood, taken after recovery from COVID-19. These receptors were obtained from a human donor who had recovered from COVID-19.

The J gene is TRBJ1-5, the V gene TRBV10-1; D not certain. The CDR3 has 17 residues. V lost 1 base and J lost 0, with 13 bases in between. In germline, CDR1 is WNHNN, CDR2 SYGVQD (reference sequence). CDR3 amino acids: CASSELKRIYSNQPQHF. CDR3 nucleotides: TGCGCCAGCAGTGAGTTGAAGAGGATTTATAGCAATCAGCCCCAGCATTTT.

This clone came up once. V and J are TRBV2 and TRBJ1-2; D is unresolved. This CDR3 has 13 residues. Trimming cost V 5 bases and J 8 bases, with 15 bases left between them. Germline CDR1 is SNHLY and CDR2 is FYNNEI. The CDR3 loop reads CASSLSPREGYTF. Here the CDR3 DNA reads TGTGCCAGCAGTCTATCCCCCCGGGAGGGCTACACCTTC.

The gene calls are TRBV2 and TRBJ2-1, with D perhaps TRBD2 (7 bases). CDR1 and CDR2 (germline): SNHLY, FYNNEI. The CDR3 has 15 amino acids. The V gene lost 4 bases and the J gene lost 1 base, with 11 bases spanning the gap. The CDR3 region has the DNA TGTGCCAGCAGTGGGCGGGGGCCTTCCTACAATGAGCAGTTCTTC. This codes for CASSGRGPSYNEQFF.

This clone was seen only once. The J gene is TRBJ2-7, the V gene TRBV2; D possibly corresponds to TRBD2 (6 bases). CDR1 and CDR2 (germline): SNHLY, FYNNEI. The CDR3 extends over 16 amino acids. The ends were cut back, 3 bases at V and 0 bases at J, with 15 bases in the middle. CDR3 coding DNA: TGTGCCAGCAGTGAGAGCGGCGGACTACACTCCTACGAGCAGTACTTC. It encodes CASSESGGLHSYEQYF.

The rearrangement links TRBV9 to TRBJ2-7; D ambiguous. Per germline, CDR1 SGDLS and CDR2 YYNGEE. The CDR3 is made up of 13 amino acids. Between the trimmed V and J ends, which lost 0 bases and 4 bases, there was a span of 8 bases. The CDR3 loop reads CASSVGSDYEQYF. Written as DNA, the CDR3 is TGTGCCAGCAGCGTAGGTTCAGATTACGAGCAGTACTTC.

The V and J genes are TRBV6-5 and TRBJ1-2; TRBD1 might be the D (6 bases). Germline CDR1 reads MNHEY; CDR2 reads SVGAGI. The CDR3 consists of 13 residues. V shed 5 bases and J shed 7 bases, with 14 bases lying between them. CDR3 DNA sequence: TGTGCCAGCAGTCCTTCGGGGGGCGTTGGCTACACCTTC. Its protein is CASSPSGGVGYTF.

The chain employs TRBV27 and TRBJ1-6, with D tentatively TRBD1 (5 bases). Germline values: CDR1 MNHEY, CDR2 SMNVEV (reference sequence). The CDR3 has 17 residues. V was trimmed by 4 bases and J by 4 bases, leaving 17 bases between them. CDR3: CASSSTGEALYNSPLHF. CDR3 bases: TGTGCCAGCAGTTCCACGGGGGAGGCCCTTTATAATTCACCCCTCCACTTT.

The chain couples TRBV5-4 to TRBJ1-1, with D unclear. V was cut by 3 bases and J by 2 bases, with 11 bases left in between. The CDR3 is made up of 14 amino acids. Germline CDR1 reads SGHNT; CDR2 reads YYREEE (reference sequence). CDR3 nucleotide sequence: TGTGCCAGCAGCTACGATACCCGAAACACTGAAGCTTTCTTT. This gives the protein CASSYDTRNTEAFF.

The chain combines TRBV27 with TRBJ1-6; TRBD1 aligns across 7 bases. CDR1 and CDR2 (germline): MNHEY, SMNVEV (reference sequence). The ends lost 2 bases at V and 7 bases at J; junction bases unmatched: 5. The CDR3 loop spans 15 amino acids. Here the CDR3 reads CASSLSGTVNSPLHF. In DNA form, the CDR3 reads TGTGCCAGCAGTTTAAGTGGGACAGTAAATTCACCCCTCCACTTT.

CDR3 sequence: CASSLSRTTNEKLFF. The CDR3 DNA is TGTGCCAGCAGCTTATCGCGGACAACTAATGAAAAACTGTTTTTT. V and J are TRBV7-9 and TRBJ1-4; D call uncertain. CDR3 size: 15 residues. The germline V and J ends were trimmed by 2 bases and 0 bases, with 7 bases remaining between them. The germline gives CDR1 SEHNR, CDR2 FQNEAQ (reference sequence). Variable domain in full (rest from reference TRBV7-9 and TRBJ1-4): DTGVSQNPRHKITKRGQNVTFRCDPISEHNRLYWYRQTLGQGPEFLTYFQNEAQLEKSRLLSDRFSAERPKGSFSTLEIQRTEQGDSAMYLCASSLSRTTNEKLFFGSGTQLSVL.

The gene calls are TRBV4-3 and TRBJ1-2; D is perhaps TRBD1 (5 bases). This CDR3 comprises 15 residues. Germline loops: CDR1 LGHNA, CDR2 YSLEER. The V end lost 0 bases, the J end lost 5 bases, and 13 bases lay between the germline ends. This CDR3 reads CASSQDRDGLYGYTF. The CDR3 nucleotides are TGCGCCAGCAGCCAAGATCGGGACGGATTATATGGCTACACCTTC.

This clone was seen a single time. The chain employs TRBV21-1 and TRBJ1-5; TRBD1 reflects the table's D call only, with no check against the DNA. TRBV21-1 is marked as a pseudogene. The length of the CDR3 is 16 residues. CDR3 region: CASSKGQQASNQPQHF. CDR3 nucleotides: TGTGCCAGCAGCAAAGGGCAACAGGCTAGCAATCAGCCCCAGCATTTT.

The CDR3 bases are TGTGCCAGCAGTTCCCAGGGTCAGCCCCAGCATTTT. It specifies CASSSQGQPQHF. This chain joins TRBV12-3 or TRBV12-4 and TRBJ1-5, with D possibly being TRBD1 (5 bases). Trimming removed 4 bases from V and 6 bases from J, with 7 bases in between. The CDR3 spans 12 residues.

The chain recombines TRBV5-8 with TRBJ2-5, with 9 bases lining up with TRBD1. Germline V gene sequence: CDR1 SGHTS, CDR2 YDEGEE. Trimming took 7 bases from V and 3 from J; bases not matched to a gene: 10. The length of the CDR3 is 15 residues. The CDR3 region is CASSRPGTGKETQYF. CDR3 in DNA: TGTGCCAGCTCCCGGCCAGGGACAGGGAAAGAGACCCAGTACTTC.

The DNA of the CDR3 is TGTGCCACCATGACTAGCGGGGTGTACAATGAGCAGTTCTTC. Protein product: CATMTSGVYNEQFF. This sequence joins TRBV10-3 and TRBJ2-1, with 11 bases lining up with TRBD2. V was pared by 10 bases and J by 4 bases, with 6 bases of the junction left unmatched. Per the germline V gene, CDR1 is ENHRY and CDR2 is SYGVKD. CDR3 size: 14 residues.

J is TRBJ1-4 and V is TRBV7-9; D not certain. The germline CDR1 and CDR2 sequences are SEHNR and FQNEAQ (reference sequence). CDR3 size: 14 residues. Trimming took 5 bases from V and 8 from J, leaving 15 bases between them. Here the CDR3 reads CASSETRGGEKLFF. The CDR3 DNA is TGTGCCAGCAGCGAGACTCGGGGAGGCGAAAAACTGTTTTTT.